Many counts were recorded for the clone carrying this T cell receptor (beta chain). Its antigen is currently unknown. The entire patient cohort was treatment-naive prior to thyroid surgery. This CDR3 is built from 13 residues. Germline trimming cut 6 bases from V and 4 bases from J; bases unmatched to any gene: 6. CDR1 is MGHRA, CDR2 YSYEKL, per germline. This record belongs to a study of metastatic and nonmetastatic thyroid tumors. Study-wide background: A comparison of repertoires was made across blood and tumor or nodule tissue from malignant and benign thyroid patients. Study results and limitations: As reported, TCR beta diversity in blood and tumor was significantly higher in malignant thyroid tumors than in benign nodules.

Original processing methods: A papillary thyroid cancer distant-metastasis classifier was built from CDR3 differences across clinicopathological groups. TCRdb re-called clones from the PCR reads using MiXCR. These V and J calls derive from TCRdb rather than the authors' analysis. The table lists around 17,000 clones, about 13% of them singletons. Sample: blood. The sequence was obtained from a female donor with papillary thyroid cancer or a benign thyroid nodule (not recorded which). Some clones in this sample may be carry-over from other donors' samples. The chain joins TRBV4-1 to TRBJ2-7, with TRBD2 matching over 7 bases. CDR3 region: CASSKVAGYEQYF. CDR3 coding DNA: TGCGCCAGCAGTAAGGTAGCGGGTTACGAGCAGTACTTC.